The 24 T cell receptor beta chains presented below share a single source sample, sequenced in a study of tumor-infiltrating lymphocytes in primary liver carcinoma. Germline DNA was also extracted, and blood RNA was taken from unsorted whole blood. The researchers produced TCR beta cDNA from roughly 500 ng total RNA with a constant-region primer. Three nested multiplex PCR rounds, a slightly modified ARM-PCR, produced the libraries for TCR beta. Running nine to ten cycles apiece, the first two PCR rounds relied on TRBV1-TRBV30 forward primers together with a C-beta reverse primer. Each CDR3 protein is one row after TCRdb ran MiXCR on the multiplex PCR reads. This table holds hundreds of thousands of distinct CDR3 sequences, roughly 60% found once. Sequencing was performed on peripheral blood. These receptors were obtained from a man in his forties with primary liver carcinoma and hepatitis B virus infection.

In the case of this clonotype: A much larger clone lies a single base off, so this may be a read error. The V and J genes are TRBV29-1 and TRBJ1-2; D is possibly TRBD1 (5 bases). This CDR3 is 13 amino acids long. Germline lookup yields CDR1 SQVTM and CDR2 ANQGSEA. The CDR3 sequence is CRVGGTGIGGYTF. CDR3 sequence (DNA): TGCAGGGTTGGGGGTACCGGGATTGGTGGCTACACCTTC.

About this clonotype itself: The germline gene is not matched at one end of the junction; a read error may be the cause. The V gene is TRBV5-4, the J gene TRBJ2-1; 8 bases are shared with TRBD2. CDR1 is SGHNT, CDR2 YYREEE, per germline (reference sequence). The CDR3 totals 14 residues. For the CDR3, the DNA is TGTGCCGGCAGCTTGCCGGGAGGGTACAATGAGCAGTTCTTC. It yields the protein CAGSLPGGYNEQFF.

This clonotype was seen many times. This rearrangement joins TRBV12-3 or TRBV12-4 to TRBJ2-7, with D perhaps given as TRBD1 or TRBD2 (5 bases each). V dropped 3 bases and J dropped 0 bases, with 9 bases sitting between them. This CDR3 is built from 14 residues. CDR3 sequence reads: CASSFGASSYEQYF. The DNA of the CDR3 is TGTGCCAGCAGTTTCGGGGCCTCCTCCTACGAGCAGTACTTC.

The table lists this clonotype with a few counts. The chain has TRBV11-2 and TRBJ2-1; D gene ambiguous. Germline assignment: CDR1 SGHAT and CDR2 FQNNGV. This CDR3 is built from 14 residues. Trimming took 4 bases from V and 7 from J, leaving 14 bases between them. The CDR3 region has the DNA TGTGCCAGCAGCTCCACTGCAGGCGGTAATGAGCAGTTCTTC. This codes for CASSSTAGGNEQFF.

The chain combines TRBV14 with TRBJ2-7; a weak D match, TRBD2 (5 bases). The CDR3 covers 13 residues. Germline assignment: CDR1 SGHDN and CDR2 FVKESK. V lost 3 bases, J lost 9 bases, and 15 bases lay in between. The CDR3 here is CASSHFTSSGQYF. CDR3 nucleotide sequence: TGTGCCAGCAGCCATTTTACTAGTTCGGGGCAGTACTTC. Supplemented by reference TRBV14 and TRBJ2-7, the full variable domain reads EAGVTQFPSHSVIEKGQTVTLRCDPISGHDNLYWYRRVMGKEIKFLLHFVKESKQDESGMPNNRFLAERTGGTYSTLKVQPAELEDSGVYFCASSHFTSSGQYFGPGTRLTVT.

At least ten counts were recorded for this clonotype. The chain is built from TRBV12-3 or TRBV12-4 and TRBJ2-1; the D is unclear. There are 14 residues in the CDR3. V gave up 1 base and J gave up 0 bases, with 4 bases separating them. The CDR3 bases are TGTGCCAGCAGTTTAGAGCGCTCCTACAATGAGCAGTTCTTC. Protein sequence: CASSLERSYNEQFF.

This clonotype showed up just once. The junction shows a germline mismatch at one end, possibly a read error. The CDR3 DNA follows: TGTACCAGCAGTTCCTCCGGCCAGCCCCAGCATTTT. This gives the protein CTSSSSGQPQHF. The J gene is TRBJ1-5, the V gene TRBV6-5; D ambiguous. CDR1 is MNHEY and CDR2 is SVGAGI in the germline V gene. The CDR3 spans 12 residues.

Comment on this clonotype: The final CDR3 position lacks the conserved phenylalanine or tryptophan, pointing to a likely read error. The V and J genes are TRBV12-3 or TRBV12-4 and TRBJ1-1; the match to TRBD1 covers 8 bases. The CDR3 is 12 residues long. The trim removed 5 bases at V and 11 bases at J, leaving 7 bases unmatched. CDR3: CASSRQGARAFS. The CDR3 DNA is TGTGCCAGCAGTAGGCAGGGGGCGCGGGCTTTCTCT.

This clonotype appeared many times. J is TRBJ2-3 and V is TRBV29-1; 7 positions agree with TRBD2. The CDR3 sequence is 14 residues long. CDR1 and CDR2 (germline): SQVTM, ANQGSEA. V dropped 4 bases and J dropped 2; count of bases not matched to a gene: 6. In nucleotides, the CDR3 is TGCAGCGTTGGTCTAGCGGCCGTCACAGATACGCAGTATTTT. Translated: CSVGLAAVTDTQYF.

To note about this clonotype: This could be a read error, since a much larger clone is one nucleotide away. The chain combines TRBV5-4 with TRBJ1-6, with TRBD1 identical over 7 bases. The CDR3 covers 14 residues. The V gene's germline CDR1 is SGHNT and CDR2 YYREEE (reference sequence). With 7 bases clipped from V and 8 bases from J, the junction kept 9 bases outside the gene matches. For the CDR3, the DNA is TGTGCCAGCGGAGTTGAGCAGGGGGATTCACCCCTCCACTTT. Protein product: CASGVEQGDSPLHF. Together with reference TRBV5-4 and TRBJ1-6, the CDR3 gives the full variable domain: ETGVTQSPTHLIKTRGQQVTLRCSSQSGHNTVSWYQQALGQGPQFIFQYYREEENGRGNFPPRFSGLQFPNYSSELNVNALELDDSALYLCASGVEQGDSPLHFGNGTRLTVT.

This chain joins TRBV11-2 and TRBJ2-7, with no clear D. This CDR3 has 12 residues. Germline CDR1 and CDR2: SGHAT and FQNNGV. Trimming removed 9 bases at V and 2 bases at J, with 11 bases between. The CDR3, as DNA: TGTGCCAGTAGCCAAGGGCCCTACGAGCAGTACTTC. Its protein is CASSQGPYEQYF.

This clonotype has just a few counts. The CDR3 here is CAARGQGASRGYTF. The CDR3 DNA reads TGTGCCGCCCGGGGACAGGGGGCATCAAGGGGCTACACCTTC. The genes are TRBV10-3 and TRBJ1-2, with TRBD1 matching 12 bases. Trimming removed 11 bases from V and 8 bases from J; junction bases left unmatched: 12. There are 14 residues in the CDR3. Per the germline V gene, CDR1 is ENHRY and CDR2 is SYGVKD.

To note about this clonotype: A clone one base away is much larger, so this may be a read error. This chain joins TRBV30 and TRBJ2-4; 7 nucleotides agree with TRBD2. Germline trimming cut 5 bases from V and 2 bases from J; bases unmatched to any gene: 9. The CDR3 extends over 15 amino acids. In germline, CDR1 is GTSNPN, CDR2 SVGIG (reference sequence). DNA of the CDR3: TGTGCCTGGGGTAACCGGGGGGTAACCAAAAACATTCAGTACTTC. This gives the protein CAWGNRGVTKNIQYF.

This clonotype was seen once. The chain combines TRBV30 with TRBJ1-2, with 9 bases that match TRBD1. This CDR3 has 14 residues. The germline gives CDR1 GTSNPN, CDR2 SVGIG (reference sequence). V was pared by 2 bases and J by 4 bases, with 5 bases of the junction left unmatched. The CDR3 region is CAWSKDRGFYGYTF. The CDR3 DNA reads TGTGCCTGGAGTAAAGACAGGGGGTTCTATGGCTACACCTTC.

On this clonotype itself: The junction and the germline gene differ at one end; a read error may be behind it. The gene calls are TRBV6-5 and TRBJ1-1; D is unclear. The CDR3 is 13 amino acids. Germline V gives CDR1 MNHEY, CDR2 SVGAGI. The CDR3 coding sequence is TGTACCCGCAACAGAAACTTGAACACTGAAGCTCTCTTT. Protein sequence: CTRNRNLNTEALF.

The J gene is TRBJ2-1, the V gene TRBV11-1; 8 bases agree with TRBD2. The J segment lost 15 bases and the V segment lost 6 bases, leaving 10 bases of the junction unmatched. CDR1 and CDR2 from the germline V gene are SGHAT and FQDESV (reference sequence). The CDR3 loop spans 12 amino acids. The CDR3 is CASRPGGVQRFF. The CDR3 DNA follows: TGTGCCAGCAGACCGGGAGGGGTCCAGCGGTTCTTC.

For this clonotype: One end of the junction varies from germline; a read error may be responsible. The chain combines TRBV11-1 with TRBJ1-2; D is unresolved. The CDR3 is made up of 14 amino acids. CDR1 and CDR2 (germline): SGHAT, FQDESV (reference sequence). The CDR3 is CANSFKGFGYGYTF. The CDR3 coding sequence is TGTGCCAACAGCTTCAAGGGATTTGGTTATGGCTACACCTTC.

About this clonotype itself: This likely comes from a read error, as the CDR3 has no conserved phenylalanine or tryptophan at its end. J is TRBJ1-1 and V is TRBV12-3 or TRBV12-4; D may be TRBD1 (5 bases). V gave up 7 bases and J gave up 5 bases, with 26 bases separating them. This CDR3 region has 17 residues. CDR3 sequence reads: CASTLDLGGRLNTEAFS. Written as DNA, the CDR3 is TGTGCCAGCACCCTTGACCTGGGGGGGAGACTTAATACTGAAGCTTTCTCT.

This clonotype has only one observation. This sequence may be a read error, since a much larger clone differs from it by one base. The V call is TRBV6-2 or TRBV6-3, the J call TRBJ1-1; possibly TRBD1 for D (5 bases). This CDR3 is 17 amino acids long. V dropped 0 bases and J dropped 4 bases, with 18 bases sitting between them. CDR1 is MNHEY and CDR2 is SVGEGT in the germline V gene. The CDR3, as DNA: TGTGCCAGCAGTTACTCGGGGCCAGAGGGGCTGTCCACTGAAGCTTTCTTT. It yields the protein CASSYSGPEGLSTEAFF.

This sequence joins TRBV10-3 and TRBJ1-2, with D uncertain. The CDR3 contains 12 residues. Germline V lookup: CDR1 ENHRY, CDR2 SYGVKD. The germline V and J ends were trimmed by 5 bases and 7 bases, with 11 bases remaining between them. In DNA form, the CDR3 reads TGTGCCATCAGTCGCCCACTGCGTGGCTACACCTTC. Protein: CAISRPLRGYTF.

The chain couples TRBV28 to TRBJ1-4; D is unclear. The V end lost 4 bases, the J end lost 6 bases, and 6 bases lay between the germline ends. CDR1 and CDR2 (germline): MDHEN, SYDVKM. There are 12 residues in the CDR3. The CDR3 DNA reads TGTGCCAGCAGTTACCGAGATGAAAAACTGTTTTTT. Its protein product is CASSYRDEKLFF. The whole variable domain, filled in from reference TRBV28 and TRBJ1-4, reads DVKVTQSSRYLVKRTGEKVFLECVQDMDHENMFWYRQDPGLGLRLIYFSYDVKMKEKGDIPEGYSVSREKKERFSLILESASTNQTSMYLCASSYRDEKLFFGSGTQLSVL.

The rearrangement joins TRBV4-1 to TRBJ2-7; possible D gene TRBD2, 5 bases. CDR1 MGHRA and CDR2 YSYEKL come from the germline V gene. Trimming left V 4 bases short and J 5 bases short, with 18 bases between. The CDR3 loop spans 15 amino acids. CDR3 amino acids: CASSPAAGASHEQYF. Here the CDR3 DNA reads TGCGCCAGCAGCCCTGCGGCGGGCGCGTCACACGAGCAGTACTTC.

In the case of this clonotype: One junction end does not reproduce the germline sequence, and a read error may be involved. CDR3 DNA sequence: TGTACCAGCAGCTTAGGGGTGAACACCGGATACTATGACTACACCTTC. It specifies CTSSLGVNTGYYDYTF. The rearrangement joins TRBV11-2 to TRBJ1-2; D might be TRBD1 (5 bases). CDR1 and CDR2 from the germline V gene are SGHAT and FQNNGV. This CDR3 spans 16 amino acids.

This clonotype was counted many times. CDR3 coding DNA: TGTGCCAGCAGTCCCCGGACGACGAACATTCAGTACTTC. This sequence encodes CASSPRTTNIQYF. V gene TRBV6-5 combines with J gene TRBJ2-4; no clear D. With 5 bases removed from V and 7 bases from J, the gap between germline ends came to 12 bases. The CDR3 spans 13 residues. CDR1 is MNHEY and CDR2 is SVGAGI in the germline V gene.